The rows below give T cell receptor beta chains drawn from one sample of a study of blood T cell repertoires in COVID-19. Sequenced by immunoSEQ multiplex PCR; TCRdb stores in-frame clones only, minus some. This sample has roughly 250,000 clones, with about 90% found just once. Sequencing was performed on peripheral blood. These receptors were taken from a person aged 18 to 30 with COVID-19, enrolled during active disease. Both conserved end residues are part of each CDR3. D genes are given only for firm matches. A clone size is listed for some rows: how often the clone was seen (once, few, many), or a class if it is expanded.

D gene,V gene,CDR3 length,clone size,J gene,CDR3 protein,CDR3 DNA
TRBD1,TRBV7-9,16,-,TRBJ1-5,CASSRAGQGRDQPQHF,TGTGCCAGCAGCCGTGCTGGACAGGGAAGGGATCAGCCCCAGCATTTT
-,TRBV4-1,15,once,TRBJ2-7,CASSQRFGSRYEQYF,TGCGCCAGCAGCCAACGGTTTGGGAGCCGGTACGAGCAGTACTTC
-,TRBV5-4,14,-,TRBJ1-1,CASTRQASNTEAFF,TGTGCCAGCACCCGACAGGCCTCGAACACTGAAGCTTTCTTT
TRBD2,TRBV7-9,17,-,TRBJ2-1,CASSPRGSGRVYNEQFF,TGTGCCAGCAGCCCCCGGGGTAGCGGGAGGGTCTACAATGAGCAGTTCTTC
TRBD2,TRBV5-1,15,-,TRBJ2-7,CASSAATSGAYEQYF,TGCGCCAGCAGCGCCGCGACTAGCGGGGCCTACGAGCAGTACTTC
-,TRBV6-2/TRBV6-3,17,-,TRBJ2-4,CASSYLEGALAKNIQYF,TGTGCCAGCAGTTACTTGGAGGGGGCCCTAGCCAAAAACATTCAGTACTTC
TRBD1,TRBV9,16,-,TRBJ1-2,CASSPSGTGGTYGYTF,TGTGCCAGCAGCCCCTCCGGGACAGGGGGCACCTATGGCTACACCTTC
TRBD2,TRBV9,14,once,TRBJ2-7,CASSPSGRDYEQYF,TGTGCCAGCAGCCCTAGCGGGAGGGACTACGAGCAGTACTTC
TRBD2,TRBV11-2,18,-,TRBJ2-1,CASSLGRTSGNAYNEQFF,TGTGCCAGCAGCTTAGGTAGGACTAGCGGGAACGCCTACAATGAGCAGTTCTTC
-,TRBV10-3,13,-,TRBJ2-3,CAISEVIGGTQYF,TGTGCCATCAGTGAGGTCATCGGGGGTACGCAGTATTTT
-,TRBV2,14,-,TRBJ2-7,CASSDPGDRDEQYF,TGTGCCAGCAGTGATCCAGGGGATAGGGACGAGCAGTACTTC
-,TRBV5-1,13,-,TRBJ2-3,CASSPPSTDTQYF,TGCGCCAGCAGCCCTCCTAGCACAGATACGCAGTATTTT
-,TRBV4-1,12,-,TRBJ2-1,CASSQGRTEQFF,TGCGCCAGCAGCCAAGGAAGAACAGAGCAGTTCTTC
-,TRBV21-1,16,-,TRBJ2-5,CARRGAQRGVQETQYF,TGTGCCAGAAGGGGCGCCCAGCGGGGGGTTCAAGAGACCCAGTACTTC
TRBD2,TRBV29-1,12,-,TRBJ2-1,CSAAGTSDEQFF,TGCAGCGCCGCCGGGACTAGCGATGAGCAGTTCTTC
TRBD1,TRBV24-1,13,-,TRBJ2-5,CATSDWTGETQYF,TGTGCCACCAGTGATTGGACAGGGGAGACCCAGTACTTC
-,TRBV2,14,-,TRBJ1-1,CASSVGGGVPEAFF,TGTGCCAGCAGTGTCGGCGGGGGCGTCCCTGAAGCTTTCTTT
-,TRBV4-1,18,few,TRBJ1-3,CASSQEGGNAGSGNTIYF,TGCGCCAGCAGCCAAGAAGGGGGAAACGCCGGCTCTGGAAACACCATATATTTT
-,TRBV27,15,-,TRBJ1-1,CASSTHGLMGTEAFF,TGTGCCAGCAGTACTCACGGACTTATGGGAACTGAAGCTTTCTTT